This T cell receptor (beta chain) came from a study of PD-1 blockade in mismatch repair-deficient tumors. V lost 4 bases and J lost 5; bases outside the gene matches: 10. The germline V gene has CDR1 SQVTM and CDR2 ANQGSEA. The length of the CDR3 is 14 residues. Here immunoSEQ multiplex PCR was the method, and the copy in TCRdb shows in-frame clones only, minus some. The table has 20,000 to 30,000 clones, 84% seen once. This TCR derives from an adult with mismatch repair-deficient cancer. Here the sequenced sample was PBMCs, taken before pembrolizumab treatment. The rearrangement uses TRBV29-1 and TRBJ2-7; 8 nucleotides line up with TRBD1. DNA for the CDR3: TGCAGCGTTGCAGACAGGGGTGTTCACAACGAGCAGTACTTC. Its translation: CSVADRGVHNEQYF.